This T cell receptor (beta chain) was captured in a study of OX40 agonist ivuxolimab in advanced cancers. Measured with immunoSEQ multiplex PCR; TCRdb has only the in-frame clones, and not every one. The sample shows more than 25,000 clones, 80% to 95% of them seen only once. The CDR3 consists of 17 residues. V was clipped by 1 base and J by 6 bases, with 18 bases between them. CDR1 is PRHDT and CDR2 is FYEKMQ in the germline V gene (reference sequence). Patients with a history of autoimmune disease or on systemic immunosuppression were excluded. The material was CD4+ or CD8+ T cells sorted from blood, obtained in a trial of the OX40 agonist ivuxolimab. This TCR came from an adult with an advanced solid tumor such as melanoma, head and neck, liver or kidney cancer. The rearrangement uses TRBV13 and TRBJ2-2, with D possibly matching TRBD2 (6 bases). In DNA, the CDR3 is TGTGCCAGCAGCTTAGCCGGTGATAGCGGAAGAGCCGGGGAGCTGTTTTTT. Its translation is CASSLAGDSGRAGELFF.